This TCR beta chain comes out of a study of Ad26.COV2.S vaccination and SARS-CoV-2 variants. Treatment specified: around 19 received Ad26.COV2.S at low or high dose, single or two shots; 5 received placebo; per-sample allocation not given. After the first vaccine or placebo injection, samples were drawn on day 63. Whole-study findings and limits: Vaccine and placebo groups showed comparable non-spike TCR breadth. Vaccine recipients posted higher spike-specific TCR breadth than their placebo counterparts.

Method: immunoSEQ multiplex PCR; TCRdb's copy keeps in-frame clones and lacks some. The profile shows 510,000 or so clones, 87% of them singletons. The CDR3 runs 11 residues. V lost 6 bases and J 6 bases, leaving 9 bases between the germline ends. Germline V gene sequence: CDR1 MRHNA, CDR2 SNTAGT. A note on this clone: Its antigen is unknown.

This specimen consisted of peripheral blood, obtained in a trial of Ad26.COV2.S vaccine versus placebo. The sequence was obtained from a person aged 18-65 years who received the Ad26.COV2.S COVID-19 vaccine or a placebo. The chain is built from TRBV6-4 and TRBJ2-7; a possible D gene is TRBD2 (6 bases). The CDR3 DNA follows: TGTGCCAGCAGGGGGGACTCCGAGCAGTACTTC. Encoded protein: CASRGDSEQYF.